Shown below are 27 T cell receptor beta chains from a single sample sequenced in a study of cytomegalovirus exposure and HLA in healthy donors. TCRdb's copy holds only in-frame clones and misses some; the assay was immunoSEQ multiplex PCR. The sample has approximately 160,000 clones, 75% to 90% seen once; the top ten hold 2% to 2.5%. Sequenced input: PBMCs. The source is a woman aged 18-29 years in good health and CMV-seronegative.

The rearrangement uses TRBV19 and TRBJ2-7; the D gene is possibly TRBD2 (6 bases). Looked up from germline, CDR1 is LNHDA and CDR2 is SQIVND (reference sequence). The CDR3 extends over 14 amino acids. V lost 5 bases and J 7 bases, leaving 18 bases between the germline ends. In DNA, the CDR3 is TGTGCCAGTAGTTGGAACGGCGGGGCGGGTGAGCAGTACTTC. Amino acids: CASSWNGGAGEQYF. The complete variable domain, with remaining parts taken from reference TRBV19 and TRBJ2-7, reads DGGITQSPKYLFRKEGQNVTLSCEQNLNHDAMYWYRQDPGQGLRLIYYSQIVNDFQKGDIAEGYSVSREKKESFPLTVTSAQKNPTAFYLCASSWNGGAGEQYFGPGTRLTVT.

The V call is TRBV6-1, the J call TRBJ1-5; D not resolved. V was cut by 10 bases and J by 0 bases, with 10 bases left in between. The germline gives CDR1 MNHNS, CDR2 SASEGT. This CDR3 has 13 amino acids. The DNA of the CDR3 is TGTGCCACCCTACCTTATAGCAATCAGCCCCAGCATTTT. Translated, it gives CATLPYSNQPQHF.

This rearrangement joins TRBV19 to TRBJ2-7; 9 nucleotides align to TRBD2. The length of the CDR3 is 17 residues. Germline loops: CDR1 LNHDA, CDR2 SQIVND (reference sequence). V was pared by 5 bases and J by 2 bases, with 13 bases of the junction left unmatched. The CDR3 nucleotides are TGTGCCAGTAGTGACGGCGGGAGGGCATTAGCGACCTACGAGCAGTACTTC. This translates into CASSDGGRALATYEQYF.

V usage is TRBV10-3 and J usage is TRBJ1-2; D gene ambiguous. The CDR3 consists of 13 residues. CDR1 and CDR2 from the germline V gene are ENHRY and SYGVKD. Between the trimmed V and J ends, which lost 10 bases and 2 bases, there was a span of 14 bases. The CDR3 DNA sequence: TGTGCCACCGCTTCGACATCAAACTATGGCTACACCTTC. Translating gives CATASTSNYGYTF.

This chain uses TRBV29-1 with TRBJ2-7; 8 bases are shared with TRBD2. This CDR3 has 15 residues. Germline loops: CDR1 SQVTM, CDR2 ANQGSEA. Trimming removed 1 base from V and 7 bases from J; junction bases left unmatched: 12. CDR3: CSVEAPNSGNQEQYF. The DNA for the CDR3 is TGCAGCGTTGAAGCTCCGAATAGCGGGAACCAAGAGCAGTACTTC.

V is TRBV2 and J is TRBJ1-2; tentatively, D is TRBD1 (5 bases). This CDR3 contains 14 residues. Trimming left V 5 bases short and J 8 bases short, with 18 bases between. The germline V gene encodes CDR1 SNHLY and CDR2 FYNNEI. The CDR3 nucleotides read TGTGCCAGCAGTCAATTGGCGGGGGAAACCGGCTACACCTTC. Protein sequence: CASSQLAGETGYTF.

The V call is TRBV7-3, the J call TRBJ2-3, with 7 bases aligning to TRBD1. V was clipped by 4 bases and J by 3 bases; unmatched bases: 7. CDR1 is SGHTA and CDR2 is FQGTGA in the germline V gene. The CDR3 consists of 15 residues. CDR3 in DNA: TGTGCCAGCAGCTCCCGACAGGGAAATACAGATACGCAGTATTTT. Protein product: CASSSRQGNTDTQYF.

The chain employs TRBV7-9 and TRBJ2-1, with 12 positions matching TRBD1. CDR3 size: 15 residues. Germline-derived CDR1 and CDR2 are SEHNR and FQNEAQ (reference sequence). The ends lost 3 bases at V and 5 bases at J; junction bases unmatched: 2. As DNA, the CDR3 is TGTGCCAGCAGCTTGGGACAGGGGGCTGACAATGAGCAGTTCTTC. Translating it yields CASSLGQGADNEQFF.

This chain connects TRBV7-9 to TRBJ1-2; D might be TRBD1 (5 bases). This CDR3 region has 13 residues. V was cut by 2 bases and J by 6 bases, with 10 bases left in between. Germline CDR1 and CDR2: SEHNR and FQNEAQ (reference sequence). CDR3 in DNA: TGTGCCAGCAGCTTAAGGGGTTTGAATGGCTACACCTTC. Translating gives CASSLRGLNGYTF.

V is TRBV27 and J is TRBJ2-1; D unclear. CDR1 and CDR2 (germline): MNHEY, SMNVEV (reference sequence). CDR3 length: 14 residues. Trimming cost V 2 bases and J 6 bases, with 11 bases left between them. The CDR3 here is CASSLIRGPNEQFF. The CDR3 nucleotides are TGTGCCAGCAGTTTAATCCGAGGTCCCAATGAGCAGTTCTTC.

The CDR3 DNA follows: TGCGCCAGCAGCTTGGAGAGTTCCTACGAGCAGTACTTC. Translating it yields CASSLESSYEQYF. V is TRBV5-1 and J is TRBJ2-7, with D uncertain. Trimming took 0 bases from V and 1 from J, leaving 5 bases between them. From germline, CDR1 is SGHRS and CDR2 YFSETQ. There are 13 residues in the CDR3.

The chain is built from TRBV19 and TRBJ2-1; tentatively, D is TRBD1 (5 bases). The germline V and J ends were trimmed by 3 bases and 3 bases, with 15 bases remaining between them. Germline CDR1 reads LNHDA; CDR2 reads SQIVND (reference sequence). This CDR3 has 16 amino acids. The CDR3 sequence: CASSMQGLLSYNEQFF. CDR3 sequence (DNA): TGTGCCAGTAGTATGCAGGGCCTTCTAAGCTACAATGAGCAGTTCTTC. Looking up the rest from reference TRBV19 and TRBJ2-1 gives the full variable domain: DGGITQSPKYLFRKEGQNVTLSCEQNLNHDAMYWYRQDPGQGLRLIYYSQIVNDFQKGDIAEGYSVSREKKESFPLTVTSAQKNPTAFYLCASSMQGLLSYNEQFFGPGTRLTVL.

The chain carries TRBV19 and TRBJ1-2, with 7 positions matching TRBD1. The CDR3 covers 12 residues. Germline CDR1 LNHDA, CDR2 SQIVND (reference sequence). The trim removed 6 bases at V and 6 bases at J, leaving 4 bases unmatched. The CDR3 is CASSDRVDGYTF. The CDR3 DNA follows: TGTGCCAGTAGCGACAGGGTGGATGGCTACACCTTC. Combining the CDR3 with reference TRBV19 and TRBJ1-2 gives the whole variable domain DGGITQSPKYLFRKEGQNVTLSCEQNLNHDAMYWYRQDPGQGLRLIYYSQIVNDFQKGDIAEGYSVSREKKESFPLTVTSAQKNPTAFYLCASSDRVDGYTFGSGTRLTVV.

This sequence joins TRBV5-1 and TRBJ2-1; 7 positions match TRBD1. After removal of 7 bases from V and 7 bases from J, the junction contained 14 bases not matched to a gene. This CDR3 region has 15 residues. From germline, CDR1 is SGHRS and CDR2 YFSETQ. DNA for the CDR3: TGCGCCAGCCGGGAACAGGGGACCCTCAAGAATGAGCAGTTCTTC. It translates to CASREQGTLKNEQFF.

CDR3 region: CASSPVGGENTGELFF. Written as DNA, the CDR3 is TGTGCCAGCAGCCCCGTGGGCGGGGAGAACACCGGGGAGCTGTTTTTT. This sequence joins TRBV13 and TRBJ2-2; possibly TRBD2 for D (6 bases). The germline gives CDR1 PRHDT, CDR2 FYEKMQ (reference sequence). The CDR3 is 16 amino acids. With 5 bases removed from V and 1 base from J, the gap between germline ends came to 14 bases. Full variable domain (missing parts from reference TRBV13 and TRBJ2-2): AAGVIQSPRHLIKEKRETATLKCYPIPRHDTVYWYQQGPGQDPQFLISFYEKMQSDKGSIPDRFSAQQFSDYHSELNMSSLELGDSALYFCASSPVGGENTGELFFGEGSRLTVL.

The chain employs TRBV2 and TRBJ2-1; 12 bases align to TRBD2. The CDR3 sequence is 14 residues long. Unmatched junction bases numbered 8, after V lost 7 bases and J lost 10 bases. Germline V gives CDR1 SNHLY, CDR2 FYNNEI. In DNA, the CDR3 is TGTGCCAGCACTAGCGGGGGGGGTGTCTACGAGCAGTTCTTC. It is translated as CASTSGGGVYEQFF.

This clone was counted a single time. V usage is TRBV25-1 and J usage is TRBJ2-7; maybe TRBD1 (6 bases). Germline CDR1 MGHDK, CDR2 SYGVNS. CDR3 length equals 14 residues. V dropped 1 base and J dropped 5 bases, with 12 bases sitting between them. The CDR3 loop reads CASSESGARDEQYF. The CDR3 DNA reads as TGTGCCAGCAGTGAATCAGGGGCCCGGGACGAGCAGTACTTC.

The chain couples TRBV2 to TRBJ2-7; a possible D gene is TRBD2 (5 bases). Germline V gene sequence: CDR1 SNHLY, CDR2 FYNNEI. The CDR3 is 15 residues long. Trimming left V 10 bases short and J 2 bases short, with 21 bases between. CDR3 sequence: CATLSGREVPYEQYF. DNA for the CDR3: TGTGCCACCCTATCCGGACGGGAAGTACCCTACGAGCAGTACTTC.

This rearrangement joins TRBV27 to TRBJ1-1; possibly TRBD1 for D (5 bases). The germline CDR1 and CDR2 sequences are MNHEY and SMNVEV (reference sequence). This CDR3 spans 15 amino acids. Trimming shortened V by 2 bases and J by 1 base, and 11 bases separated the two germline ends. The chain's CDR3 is CASSLQGAGNTEAFF. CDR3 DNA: TGTGCCAGCAGTTTACAAGGGGCAGGGAACACTGAAGCTTTCTTT.

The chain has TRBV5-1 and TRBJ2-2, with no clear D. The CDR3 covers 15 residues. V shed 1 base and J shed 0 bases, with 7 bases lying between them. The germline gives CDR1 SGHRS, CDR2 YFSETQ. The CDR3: CASSLIPSNTGELFF. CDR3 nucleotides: TGCGCCAGCAGCTTGATTCCTTCGAACACCGGGGAGCTGTTTTTT.

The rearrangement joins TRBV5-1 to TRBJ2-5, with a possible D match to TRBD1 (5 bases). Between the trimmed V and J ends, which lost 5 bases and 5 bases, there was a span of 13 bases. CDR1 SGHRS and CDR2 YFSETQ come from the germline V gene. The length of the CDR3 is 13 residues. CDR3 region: CASSQGWWETQYF. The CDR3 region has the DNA TGCGCCAGCAGTCAGGGTTGGTGGGAGACCCAGTACTTC.

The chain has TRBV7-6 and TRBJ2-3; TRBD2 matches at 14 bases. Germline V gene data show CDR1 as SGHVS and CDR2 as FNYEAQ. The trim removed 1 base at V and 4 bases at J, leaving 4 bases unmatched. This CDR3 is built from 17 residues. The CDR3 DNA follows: TGTGCCAGCAGCTTAGTAGGACTAGCGGGGGGCGCAGATACGCAGTATTTT. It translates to CASSLVGLAGGADTQYF.

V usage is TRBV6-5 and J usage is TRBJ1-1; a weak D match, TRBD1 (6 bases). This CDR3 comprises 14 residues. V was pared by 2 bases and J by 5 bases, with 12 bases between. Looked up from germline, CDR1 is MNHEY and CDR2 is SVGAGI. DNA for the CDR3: TGTGCCAGCAGTTACAGGGTAGGGGGAACTGAAGCTTTCTTT. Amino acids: CASSYRVGGTEAFF.

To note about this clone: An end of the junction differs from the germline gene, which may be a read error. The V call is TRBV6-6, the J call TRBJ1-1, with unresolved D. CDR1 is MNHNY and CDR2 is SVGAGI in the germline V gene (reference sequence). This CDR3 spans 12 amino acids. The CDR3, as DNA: TGTGCCAGCAGTTCCCCCCCCGGAGTGCGTGGCTTT. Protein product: CASSSPPGVRGF.

The CDR3 protein is CARQEGQGNSPLHF. DNA of the CDR3: TGTGCCCGTCAAGAGGGACAGGGGAACTCACCCCTCCACTTT. V usage is TRBV30 and J usage is TRBJ1-6; 10 nucleotides align to TRBD1. The CDR3 runs 14 residues. The germline V gene encodes CDR1 GTSNPN and CDR2 SVGIG (reference sequence). V shed 8 bases and J 10 bases; nucleotides not matched to a gene: 11.

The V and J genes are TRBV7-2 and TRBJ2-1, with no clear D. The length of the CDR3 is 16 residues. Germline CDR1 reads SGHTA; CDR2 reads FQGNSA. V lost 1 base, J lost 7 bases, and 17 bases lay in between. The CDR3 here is CASSLVYGLAGNEQFF. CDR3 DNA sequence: TGTGCCAGCAGCTTAGTTTACGGATTAGCTGGGAATGAGCAGTTCTTC.

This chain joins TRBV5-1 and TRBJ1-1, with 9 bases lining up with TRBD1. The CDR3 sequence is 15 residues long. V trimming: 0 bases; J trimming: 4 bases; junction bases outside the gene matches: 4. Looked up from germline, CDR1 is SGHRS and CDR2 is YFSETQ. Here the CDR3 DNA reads TGCGCCAGCAGCTTGGGAACAGGGGGCGTCACTGAAGCTTTCTTT. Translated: CASSLGTGGVTEAFF.